These 12 T cell receptor beta chains were all obtained from the same sample, sequenced in a study of CD8 T cells in Susac syndrome. With random hexamers, reverse transcription was performed on roughly 0.5 to 1 ug of RNA. TCRdb called the immunoSEQ multiplex PCR reads again in MiXCR, with one record for every CDR3 protein. The sample has approximately 200,000 distinct CDR3 sequences, about 96% seen once; the top ten hold 0.093%. Sequences were obtained from CD4+ T cells from PBMCs. Receptor source: a human donor with multiple sclerosis.

The chain couples TRBV7-9 to TRBJ2-5; D is possibly TRBD1 or TRBD2 (5 bases each). V lost 3 bases and J lost 5, with 13 bases in between. Germline V gene lookup returns CDR1 SEHNR and CDR2 FQNEAQ (reference sequence). This CDR3 region has 14 residues. CDR3 DNA sequence: TGTGCCAGCAGCTTCAGGGACGGTCGGGAGACCCAGTACTTC. This encodes CASSFRDGRETQYF.

V is TRBV29-1 and J is TRBJ1-2, with unresolved D. V lost 2 bases, J lost 4 bases, and 8 bases lay in between. CDR3 length: 12 residues. Looked up from germline, CDR1 is SQVTM and CDR2 is ANQGSEA. DNA of the CDR3: TGCAGCGTTGAAACGATACGCTATGGCTACACCTTC. This codes for CSVETIRYGYTF. Complete variable domain (other parts from reference TRBV29-1 and TRBJ1-2): SAVISQKPSRDICQRGTSLTIQCQVDSQVTMMFWYRQQPGQSLTLIATANQGSEATYESGFVIDKFPISRPNLTFSTLTVSNMSPEDSSIYLCSVETIRYGYTFGSGTRLTVV.

The rearrangement uses TRBV2 and TRBJ2-2, with 8 positions matching TRBD1. V lost 3 bases, J lost 1 base, and 4 bases stayed unmatched. Germline V CDR1 and CDR2: SNHLY, FYNNEI. This CDR3 has 16 amino acids. The CDR3 is CASSEWGTGNTGELFF. In nucleotides, the CDR3 is TGTGCCAGCAGTGAGTGGGGGACAGGGAACACCGGGGAGCTGTTTTTT.

This chain joins TRBV11-2 and TRBJ2-5; D call uncertain. This CDR3 region has 14 residues. Germline CDR1 and CDR2: SGHAT and FQNNGV. Trimming pared 5 bases from V and 4 bases from J, leaving 14 bases between. CDR3 sequence reads: CASSRTQVRETQYF. CDR3 DNA sequence: TGTGCCAGCAGCCGTACGCAGGTTAGAGAGACCCAGTACTTC.

This clonotype showed up just once. The chain carries TRBV15 and TRBJ2-1, with TRBD2 identical over 14 bases. CDR1 LNHNV and CDR2 YYDKDF come from the germline V gene (reference sequence). The CDR3 has 18 residues. Trimming at V came to 3 bases and at J to 4 bases, leaving 8 bases not matched to a gene. This CDR3 reads CATSRGLTSGRDYNEQFF. The CDR3 DNA reads TGTGCCACCAGCAGGGGGTTGACTAGCGGGAGGGATTACAATGAGCAGTTCTTC.

The J gene is TRBJ2-7, the V gene TRBV25-1; D is uncertain. V was trimmed by 6 bases and J by 0 bases, leaving 15 bases between them. The germline gives CDR1 MGHDK, CDR2 SYGVNS. The CDR3 contains 15 residues. The CDR3 reads CASSPIGFNSYEQYF. The CDR3 DNA sequence: TGTGCCAGCAGCCCAATAGGATTCAACTCCTACGAGCAGTACTTC.

This rearrangement joins TRBV5-1 to TRBJ1-6; 7 bases are a match to TRBD1. The trim removed 1 base at V and 6 bases at J, leaving 10 bases unmatched. Per the germline V gene, CDR1 is SGHRS and CDR2 is YFSETQ. The CDR3 totals 17 residues. CDR3 sequence reads: CASSLQPQAGGNSPLHF. The CDR3 DNA follows: TGCGCCAGCAGCTTGCAACCCCAGGCAGGGGGTAATTCACCCCTCCACTTT.

The chain recombines TRBV6-6 with TRBJ1-2; D is possibly TRBD1 (6 bases). The length of the CDR3 is 15 residues. Trimming took 5 bases from V and 0 from J, leaving 13 bases between them. From germline, CDR1 is MNHNY and CDR2 SVGAGI (reference sequence). The chain's CDR3 is CASSGTGGPNYGYTF. The CDR3 coding sequence is TGTGCCAGCAGTGGTACCGGGGGGCCTAACTATGGCTACACCTTC.

V is TRBV19 and J is TRBJ1-2, with D maybe TRBD1 (6 bases). The CDR3 loop spans 13 amino acids. The ends were cut back, 10 bases at V and 8 bases at J, with 20 bases in the middle. CDR1 and CDR2 from the germline V gene are LNHDA and SQIVND (reference sequence). This CDR3 is CATTPTGGTGYTF. The CDR3 DNA reads TGTGCCACTACCCCGACCGGGGGGACAGGCTACACCTTC.

The chain links TRBV3-1 to TRBJ1-6, with D possibly matching TRBD1 (5 bases). The CDR3 is made up of 13 amino acids. Germline V gene data show CDR1 as LGHDT and CDR2 as YNNKEL (reference sequence). V was cut by 4 bases and J by 19 bases, with 20 bases left in between. CDR3 coding DNA: TGTGCCAGCAGCCTGGGGGGTGGTAACCCACGGCACTTT. Encoded protein: CASSLGGGNPRHF.

The chain links TRBV3-1 to TRBJ2-3; the D gene is possibly TRBD1 (6 bases). The V end was cut by 6 bases, the J end by 10 bases, with 17 bases between. CDR1 and CDR2 from the germline V gene are LGHDT and YNNKEL (reference sequence). This CDR3 comprises 13 residues. This CDR3 is CASRTSGTSAQYF. The CDR3 nucleotides are TGTGCCAGCAGAACATCCGGGACATCGGCGCAGTATTTT.

The chain employs TRBV27 and TRBJ1-2, with TRBD1 identical over 9 bases. Per the germline V gene, CDR1 is MNHEY and CDR2 is SMNVEV (reference sequence). There are 15 residues in the CDR3. The V gene end was trimmed by 5 bases and the J gene end by 4 bases; junction bases not matched to a gene: 8. As DNA, the CDR3 is TGTGCCAGCAGTAAGGGGACAGGGCTTCTCTATGGCTACACCTTC. It specifies CASSKGTGLLYGYTF.